This passage covers 28 T cell receptor beta chains from one sample sequenced in a study of T-cell reconstitution after alpha-beta-depleted transplantation in children. As it was prepared, the TCRbeta library received unique molecular identifiers. In TCRdb, the PCR reads were re-called with MiXCR into one record per CDR3 protein. Of 300,000 to 400,000 distinct CDR3 sequences listed, 23% are singletons. This material consisted of PBMCs, mostly from graft donor cells, taken 180 days after TCRalphabeta/CD19-depleted stem cell transplant. These receptors all stem from a male patient younger than 18 who had a stem cell transplant for acute lymphoblastic leukemia, so the T cells may come from the graft donor.

V gene TRBV27 combines with J gene TRBJ1-5; no clear D. Germline V lookup: CDR1 MNHEY, CDR2 SMNVEV (reference sequence). Trimming removed 7 bases from V and 1 base from J, with 20 bases in between. There are 17 residues in the CDR3. CDR3 nucleotide sequence: TGTGCCAGCAAACCAATGTTGGGTACGAAAAGCAATCAGCCCCAGCATTTT. Translating gives CASKPMLGTKSNQPQHF.

The chain uses TRBV3-1 and TRBJ2-7, with 9 bases matching TRBD1. This CDR3 is built from 15 residues. CDR1 LGHDT and CDR2 YNNKEL come from the germline V gene (reference sequence). Trimming removed 2 bases from V and 5 bases from J; junction bases left unmatched: 7. As DNA, the CDR3 is TGTGCCAGCAGCCAAATCCCGGACAGGGGACACGAGCAGTACTTC. This translates into CASSQIPDRGHEQYF.

This chain uses TRBV2 with TRBJ2-5, with D uncertain. This CDR3 has 18 amino acids. V was cut by 2 bases and J by 4 bases, with 23 bases left in between. In germline, CDR1 is SNHLY, CDR2 FYNNEI. CDR3 sequence: CASSEHLLSFRSGETQYF. CDR3 bases: TGTGCCAGCAGTGAACATCTCCTTAGTTTCCGATCGGGAGAGACCCAGTACTTC.

The chain links TRBV27 to TRBJ2-7; weak D call: TRBD2 (5 bases). Germline loops: CDR1 MNHEY, CDR2 SMNVEV (reference sequence). CDR3 length: 14 residues. V lost 3 bases to trimming and J lost 7 bases, with 16 bases between them. The CDR3 bases are TGTGCCAGCAGTTTGGCGACTCTTCGAGGGGAGCAGTACTTC. It translates to CASSLATLRGEQYF.

The chain has TRBV5-1 and TRBJ2-3; no clear D. The CDR3 is 13 residues long. The V and J ends lost 6 bases and 5 bases respectively, with 13 bases between them. The V gene's germline CDR1 is SGHRS and CDR2 YFSETQ. The CDR3: CASTPSGGDTQYF. DNA of the CDR3: TGCGCCAGCACCCCTTCGGGTGGAGATACGCAGTATTTT.

This clonotype was seen a few times. This rearrangement joins TRBV7-2 to TRBJ2-3, with 11 nucleotides matching TRBD2. V lost 5 bases, J lost 5 bases, and 6 bases stayed unmatched. From germline, CDR1 is SGHTA and CDR2 FQGNSA. This CDR3 comprises 15 residues. Here the CDR3 reads CASSNRLAGLDTQYF. The CDR3 DNA sequence: TGTGCCAGCAGCAACCGACTAGCGGGGTTAGATACGCAGTATTTT.

V gene TRBV11-2 combines with J gene TRBJ1-4; D perhaps matches TRBD1 (6 bases). The V end lost 5 bases, the J end lost 6 bases, and 13 bases lay between the germline ends. CDR1 is SGHAT and CDR2 is FQNNGV in the germline V gene. The CDR3 has 14 residues. The CDR3 nucleotides are TGTGCCAGCAGCCCGGACAGTAGCGATGAAAAACTGTTTTTT. It translates to CASSPDSSDEKLFF.

The CDR3 DNA reads TGTGCCAGCAGCTTAGATCTCCCGACAGGCGCCTACGAGCAGTACTTC. Its protein product is CASSLDLPTGAYEQYF. The J gene is TRBJ2-7, the V gene TRBV11-2; D might be TRBD1 (6 bases). The CDR3 length is 16 residues. Germline values: CDR1 SGHAT, CDR2 FQNNGV. Trimming removed 0 bases from V and 2 bases from J, with 14 bases in between.

A few counts support this clonotype. This chain uses TRBV20-1 with TRBJ2-7, with D perhaps given as TRBD1 or TRBD2 (6 bases each). The CDR3 is 14 amino acids. Per the germline V gene, CDR1 is DFQATT and CDR2 is SNEGSKA (reference sequence). CDR3 in DNA: TGCAGCGACCCAGGGGCTAGCGTCTTCTACGAGCAGTACTTC. Its translation is CSDPGASVFYEQYF.

This clonotype showed up just a few times. This chain links TRBV5-1 with TRBJ2-5; the D gene is possibly TRBD1 (5 bases). Trimming took 2 bases from V and 2 from J, leaving 16 bases between them. Germline lookup yields CDR1 SGHRS and CDR2 YFSETQ. The CDR3 is 16 residues long. This CDR3 is CASSLLSGWEQETQYF. The CDR3 nucleotides read TGCGCCAGCAGCTTACTGTCAGGGTGGGAACAAGAGACCCAGTACTTC. The entire variable domain, with the rest obtained from reference TRBV5-1 and TRBJ2-5, is as follows: KAGVTQTPRYLIKTRGQQVTLSCSPISGHRSVSWYQQTPGQGLQFLFEYFSETQRNKGNFPGRFSGRQFSNSRSEMNVSTLELGDSALYLCASSLLSGWEQETQYFGPGTRLLVL.

The genes are TRBV4-1 and TRBJ1-2, with a possible D match to TRBD1 (5 bases). V was clipped by 3 bases and J by 4 bases, with 12 bases between them. The V gene's germline CDR1 is MGHRA and CDR2 YSYEKL. This CDR3 contains 14 residues. The CDR3 sequence: CASSHPGGGYGYTF. In DNA, the CDR3 is TGCGCCAGCAGCCACCCCGGGGGAGGCTATGGCTACACCTTC.

This clonotype was counted a few times. V and J are TRBV6-5 and TRBJ1-1; D is ambiguous. The CDR3 sequence is 11 residues long. Germline V gene data show CDR1 as MNHEY and CDR2 as SVGAGI. Trimming pared 1 base from V and 8 bases from J, leaving 5 bases between. The CDR3 region is CASSYLKEAFF. As DNA, the CDR3 is TGTGCCAGCAGTTACTTGAAAGAAGCTTTCTTT.

The genes are TRBV20-1 and TRBJ2-7; 7 positions match TRBD2. The junction had 4 bases not matched to a gene; V was cut back by 0 bases and J by 2 bases. The germline gives CDR1 DFQATT, CDR2 SNEGSKA (reference sequence). The CDR3 runs to 14 residues. CDR3 amino acids: CSARETGGPYEQYF. In DNA, the CDR3 is TGCAGTGCTAGAGAAACGGGAGGACCCTACGAGCAGTACTTC.

J is TRBJ1-2 and V is TRBV15, with D maybe TRBD1 (5 bases). The V end was cut by 5 bases, the J end by 2 bases, with 9 bases between. Germline assignment: CDR1 LNHNV and CDR2 YYDKDF (reference sequence). The CDR3 runs 13 residues. The CDR3 coding sequence is TGTGCCACCAGCGAAGAGGGGAACTATGGCTACACCTTC. The encoded protein is CATSEEGNYGYTF.

This clonotype was found a few times. The chain combines TRBV6-2 or TRBV6-3 with TRBJ2-1; 7 nucleotides line up with TRBD2. J gave up 12 bases and V 5 bases, and 16 bases lay outside the gene matches. CDR3 length: 15 amino acids. The germline CDR1 and CDR2 sequences are MNHEY and SVGEGT. The CDR3 bases are TGTGCCAGCAGTCGCCGACTAGCTCCTGCCTTGGGGCAGTTCTTC. This translates into CASSRRLAPALGQFF.

There are a few counts of this clonotype. The chain employs TRBV6-1 and TRBJ2-1; 8 nucleotides agree with TRBD2. The ends lost 3 bases at V and 4 bases at J; junction bases unmatched: 8. CDR1 is MNHNS, CDR2 SASEGT, per germline. The CDR3 has 16 residues. CDR3 DNA sequence: TGTGCCAGCAGTGAGGATAGGACTAGCAGTTACAATGAGCAGTTCTTC. Translating it yields CASSEDRTSSYNEQFF.

The chain links TRBV20-1 to TRBJ1-2; no reliable D call. V was cut by 6 bases and J by 2 bases, with 13 bases left in between. The CDR3 has 13 amino acids. CDR1 DFQATT and CDR2 SNEGSKA come from the germline V gene (reference sequence). CDR3 protein: CSAGELRNYGYTF. In nucleotides, the CDR3 is TGCAGTGCCGGAGAGTTACGAAACTATGGCTACACCTTC.

This clonotype was detected a few times. DNA for the CDR3: TGCAGCGTTGAAGGCCTGAGCTCCTACGAGCAGTACTTC. Translation: CSVEGLSSYEQYF. The chain employs TRBV29-1 and TRBJ2-7; D is ambiguous. This CDR3 is 13 amino acids long. The germline CDR1 and CDR2 sequences are SQVTM and ANQGSEA. V dropped 1 base and J dropped 0 bases, with 7 bases sitting between them.

J is TRBJ1-6 and V is TRBV5-1, with a weak D call TRBD1 (5 bases). Trimming removed 4 bases at V and 7 bases at J, with 12 bases between. CDR1 and CDR2 from the germline V gene are SGHRS and YFSETQ. This CDR3 has 14 amino acids. CDR3 loop: CASSPGTVNSPLHF. Here the CDR3 DNA reads TGCGCCAGCAGCCCCGGGACGGTAAATTCACCCCTCCACTTT.

The chain employs TRBV19 and TRBJ2-5, with 10 bases lining up with TRBD2. The CDR3 contains 15 residues. V shed 7 bases, J shed 5 bases, and the junction held 10 bases outside the gene matches. Per germline, CDR1 LNHDA and CDR2 SQIVND (reference sequence). This chain's CDR3 is CASKGGTSDLETQYF. DNA for the CDR3: TGTGCCAGTAAAGGCGGGACTAGCGATCTGGAGACCCAGTACTTC.

This clonotype has at least ten counts. The CDR3 nucleotides are TGTGCCAGCAGTTTAACCCGCGACAGGGCCTACGAGCAGTACTTC. As protein: CASSLTRDRAYEQYF. The chain employs TRBV27 and TRBJ2-7; 7 positions agree with TRBD1. Germline assignment: CDR1 MNHEY and CDR2 SMNVEV (reference sequence). The CDR3 sequence is 15 residues long. With 2 bases clipped from V and 2 bases from J, the junction kept 6 bases outside the gene matches.

Worth noting for this clonotype: At one end the junction does not follow the germline gene, possibly because of a read error. CDR3 sequence: CASSLHHPAGGSIDTQYF. The DNA of the CDR3 is TGTGCCAGCAGTTTGCATCATCCCGCGGGAGGTAGCATAGATACGCAGTATTTT. The chain carries TRBV28 and TRBJ2-3, with TRBD2 matching 8 bases. CDR1 is MDHEN and CDR2 is SYDVKM in the germline V gene. The CDR3 extends over 18 amino acids.

The chain joins TRBV5-6 to TRBJ2-3; tentative D call: TRBD1 (5 bases). The DNA end is more similar to TRBJ1-5, so the J call may be wrong. The length of the CDR3 is 15 residues. Germline CDR1 and CDR2: SGHDT and YYEEEE. This chain's CDR3 is CASERLAYTTDTQHF. The CDR3 DNA follows: TGTGCCAGCGAGAGGCTAGCGTATACGACAGATACGCAGCATTTT.

J is TRBJ1-3 and V is TRBV6-5; perhaps TRBD1 as D (5 bases). The CDR3 extends over 13 amino acids. The germline V gene has CDR1 MNHEY and CDR2 SVGAGI. V shed 5 bases and J shed 9 bases, with 14 bases lying between them. The CDR3 DNA sequence: TGTGCCAGCAGTCACGGACACCGGCCCACCATATATTTT. Encoded protein: CASSHGHRPTIYF.

The genes are TRBV15 and TRBJ1-2; D is unresolved. The V end lost 0 bases, the J end lost 0 bases, and 8 bases lay between the germline ends. This CDR3 spans 15 amino acids. Per germline, CDR1 LNHNV and CDR2 YYDKDF (reference sequence). CDR3 bases: TGTGCCACCAGCAGAGATCCGGCAACTAACTATGGCTACACCTTC. It encodes CATSRDPATNYGYTF.

The chain has TRBV7-9 and TRBJ2-7; D remains unclear. Trimming removed 1 base at V and 6 bases at J, with 10 bases between. This CDR3 comprises 13 residues. Germline values: CDR1 SEHNR, CDR2 FQNEAQ (reference sequence). The CDR3 DNA reads as TGTGCCAGCAGCTTAGGTTTAAAGACCGAGCAGTACTTC. Translated: CASSLGLKTEQYF.

This clonotype turned up a few times. This rearrangement joins TRBV6-1 to TRBJ1-2, with no clear D. From germline, CDR1 is MNHNS and CDR2 SASEGT. V lost 3 bases, J lost 3 bases, and 8 bases lay in between. The CDR3 consists of 13 residues. The CDR3 sequence is CASSDWTYYGYTF. Here the CDR3 DNA reads TGTGCCAGCAGTGACTGGACGTACTATGGCTACACCTTC.

The chain recombines TRBV7-9 with TRBJ1-4; no definite D call. The V and J ends lost 3 bases and 7 bases respectively, with 9 bases between them. CDR3 length: 13 amino acids. Germline V CDR1 and CDR2: SEHNR, FQNEAQ (reference sequence). Here the CDR3 reads CASSFPFLEKLFF. The CDR3 DNA reads as TGTGCCAGCAGCTTTCCTTTCCTTGAAAAACTGTTTTTT. The variable domain in full, with the rest retrieved from reference TRBV7-9 and TRBJ1-4, is DTGVSQNPRHKITKRGQNVTFRCDPISEHNRLYWYRQTLGQGPEFLTYFQNEAQLEKSRLLSDRFSAERPKGSFSTLEIQRTEQGDSAMYLCASSFPFLEKLFFGSGTQLSVL.